The clone carrying this T cell receptor beta chain was seen a handful of times. Germline V gives CDR1 SQVTM, CDR2 ANQGSEA. V shed 6 bases and J 4 bases; nucleotides not matched to a gene: 13. The CDR3 sequence is 15 residues long. This sample stems from a study of blood T cell repertoires in COVID-19. The table came from immunoSEQ multiplex PCR; TCRdb's copy has only in-frame clones and leaves some out. The table lists roughly 170,000 clones, around 85% of them singletons. This clonotype originated in a man between 65 and 79 years old with active or convalescent COVID-19. The V and J genes are TRBV29-1 and TRBJ1-2, with 8 bases matching TRBD1. Sequencing input: peripheral blood. The CDR3 protein is CSVSAYGQGGYGYTF. CDR3 coding DNA: TGCAGCGTCTCCGCCTATGGACAGGGCGGCTATGGCTACACCTTC.